Below, one T cell receptor (beta chain) is given with its context. Its antigen is as yet unknown. MiXCR, applied by TCRdb to the 5' RACE reads, yields one record per CDR3 protein. Seen here are approximately 260,000 distinct CDR3 sequences, approximately 9% observed once, and the top ten hold around 6.8%. This specimen comes from a study of CD8 T cells in ankylosing spondylitis. Broader study findings: Enrichment of disease-linked clones was reportedly significant in matched ankylosing spondylitis synovial fluid.

With V trimmed by 3 bases and J by 3 bases, 7 bases remained unmatched. This CDR3 contains 17 residues. The sequencing input was blood, either unsorted or a sorted T cell fraction (not recorded which). J is TRBJ2-6 and V is TRBV12-3 or TRBV12-4; TRBD1 matches 8 bases. The clonotype was recovered from a male donor with ankylosing spondylitis or in good health (not recorded which). Here the CDR3 DNA reads TGTGCCAGCAGTTTGGGGGACAGGAACCGTGGGGCCAACGTCCTGACTTTC. Protein product: CASSLGDRNRGANVLTF.